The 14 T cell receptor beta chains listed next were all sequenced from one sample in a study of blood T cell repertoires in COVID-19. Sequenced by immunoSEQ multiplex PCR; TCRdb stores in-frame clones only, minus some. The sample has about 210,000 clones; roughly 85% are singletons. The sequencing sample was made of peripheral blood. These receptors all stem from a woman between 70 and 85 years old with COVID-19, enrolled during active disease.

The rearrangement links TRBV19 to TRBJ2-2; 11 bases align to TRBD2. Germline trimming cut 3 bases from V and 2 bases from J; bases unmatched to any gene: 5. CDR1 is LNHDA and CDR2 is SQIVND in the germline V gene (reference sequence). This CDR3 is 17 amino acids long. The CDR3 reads CASSISLAGANTGELFF. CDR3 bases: TGTGCCAGTAGTATTTCACTAGCGGGAGCAAACACCGGGGAGCTGTTTTTT.

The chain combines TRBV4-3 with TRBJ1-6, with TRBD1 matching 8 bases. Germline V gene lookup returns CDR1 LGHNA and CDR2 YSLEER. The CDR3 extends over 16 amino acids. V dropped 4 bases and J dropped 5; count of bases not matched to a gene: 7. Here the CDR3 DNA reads TGCGCCAGCAGCCGAACCCTGGGACAGGATAATTCACCCCTCCACTTT. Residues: CASSRTLGQDNSPLHF.

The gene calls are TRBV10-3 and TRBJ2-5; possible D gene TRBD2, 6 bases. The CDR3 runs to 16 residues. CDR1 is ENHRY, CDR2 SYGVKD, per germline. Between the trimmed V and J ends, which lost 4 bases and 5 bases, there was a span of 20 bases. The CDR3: CAISAARGGGSETQYF. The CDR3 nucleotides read TGTGCCATCAGTGCGGCTCGGGGAGGAGGTTCGGAGACCCAGTACTTC.

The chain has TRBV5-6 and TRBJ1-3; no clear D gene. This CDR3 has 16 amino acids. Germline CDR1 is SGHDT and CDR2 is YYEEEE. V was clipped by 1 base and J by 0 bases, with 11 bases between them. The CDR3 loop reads CASSLRGASSGNTIYF. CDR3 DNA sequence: TGTGCCAGCAGCTTGCGGGGAGCGAGCTCTGGAAACACCATATATTTT.

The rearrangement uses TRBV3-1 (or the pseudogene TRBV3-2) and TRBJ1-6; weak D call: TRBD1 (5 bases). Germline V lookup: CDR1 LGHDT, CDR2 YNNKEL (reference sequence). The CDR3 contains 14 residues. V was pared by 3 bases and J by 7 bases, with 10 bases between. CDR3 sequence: CASSQTAPNSPLHF. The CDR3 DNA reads TGTGCCAGCAGCCAGACAGCGCCGAATTCACCCCTCCACTTT.

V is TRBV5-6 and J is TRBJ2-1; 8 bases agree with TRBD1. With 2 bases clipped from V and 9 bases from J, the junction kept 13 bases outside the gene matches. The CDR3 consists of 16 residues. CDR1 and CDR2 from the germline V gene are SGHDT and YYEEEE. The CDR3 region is CASSFRGTGRYGEQFF. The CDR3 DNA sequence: TGTGCCAGCAGCTTTAGGGGGACAGGCCGTTACGGTGAGCAGTTCTTC.

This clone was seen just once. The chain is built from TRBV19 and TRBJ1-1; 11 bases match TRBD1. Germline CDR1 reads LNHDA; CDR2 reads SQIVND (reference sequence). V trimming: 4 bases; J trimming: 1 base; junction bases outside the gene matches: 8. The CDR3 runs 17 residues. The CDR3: CASSTGTGGSGNTEAFF. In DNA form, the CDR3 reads TGTGCCAGTAGTACCGGGACAGGGGGGTCAGGGAACACTGAAGCTTTCTTT.

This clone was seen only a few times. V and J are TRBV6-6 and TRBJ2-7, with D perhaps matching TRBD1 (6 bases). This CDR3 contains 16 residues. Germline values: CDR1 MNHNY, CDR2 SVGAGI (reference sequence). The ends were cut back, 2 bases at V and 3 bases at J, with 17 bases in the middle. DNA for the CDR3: TGTGCCAGCAGTTACAGGGGACAAGCCCCAGACTACGAGCAGTACTTC. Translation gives CASSYRGQAPDYEQYF.

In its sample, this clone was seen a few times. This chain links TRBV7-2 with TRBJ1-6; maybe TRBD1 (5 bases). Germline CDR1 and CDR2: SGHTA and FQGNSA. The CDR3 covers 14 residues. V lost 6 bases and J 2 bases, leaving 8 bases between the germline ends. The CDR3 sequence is CASRQGPYNSPLHF. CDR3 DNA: TGTGCCAGCAGGCAGGGCCCCTATAATTCACCCCTCCACTTT.

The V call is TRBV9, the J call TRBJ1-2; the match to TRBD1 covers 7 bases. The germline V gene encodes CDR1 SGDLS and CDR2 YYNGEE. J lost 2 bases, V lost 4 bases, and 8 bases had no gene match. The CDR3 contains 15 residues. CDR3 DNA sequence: TGTGCCAGCAGCCCTACCGGGACAGAGAACTATGGCTACACCTTC. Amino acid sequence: CASSPTGTENYGYTF.

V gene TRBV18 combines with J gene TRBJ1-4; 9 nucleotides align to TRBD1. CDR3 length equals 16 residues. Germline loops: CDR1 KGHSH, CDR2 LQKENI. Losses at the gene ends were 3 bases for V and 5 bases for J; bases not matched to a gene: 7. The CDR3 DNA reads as TGTGCCAGCTCACCGGACCCCGGGACAGGGAATGAAAAACTGTTTTTT. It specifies CASSPDPGTGNEKLFF.

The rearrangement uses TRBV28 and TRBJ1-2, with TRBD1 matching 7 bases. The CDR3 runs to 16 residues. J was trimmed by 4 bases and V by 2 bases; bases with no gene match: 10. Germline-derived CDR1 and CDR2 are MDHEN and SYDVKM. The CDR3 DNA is TGTGCCAGCAGTTTAGGACGACAGGGATGGAGCTATGGCTACACCTTC. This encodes CASSLGRQGWSYGYTF.

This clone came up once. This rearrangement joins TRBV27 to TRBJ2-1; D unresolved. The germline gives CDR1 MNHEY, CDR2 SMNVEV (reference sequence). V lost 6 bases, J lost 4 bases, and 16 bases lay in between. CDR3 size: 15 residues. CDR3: CASRPLAAIYNEQFF. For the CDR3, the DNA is TGTGCCAGCAGGCCCCTCGCGGCTATTTACAATGAGCAGTTCTTC.

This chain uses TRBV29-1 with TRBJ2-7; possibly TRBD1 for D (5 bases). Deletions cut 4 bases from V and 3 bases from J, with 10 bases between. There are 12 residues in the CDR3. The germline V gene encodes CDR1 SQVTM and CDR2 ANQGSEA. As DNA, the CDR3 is TGCAGCGTTGGCAGGGCTTTCTACGAGCAGTACTTC. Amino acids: CSVGRAFYEQYF.